The clone carrying this T cell receptor (beta chain) was seen a handful of times. The antigen is not known. The sample belongs to a study of T cells in narcolepsy. Study-level information: Enrolled donors included narcolepsy type 1 or type 2 patients and healthy controls. Findings of the study overall: Same-patient CSF and blood CD4+ T cell clonotypes included HCRT-specific and TRIB2-specific autoreactive ones. In some patient and control memory CD4+ samples, autoreactive clones were absent. Reportedly, autoreactive clonotypes were serially detected in patients' blood but not controls'.

This CDR3 contains 21 residues. Losses at the gene ends were 0 bases for V and 0 bases for J; bases not matched to a gene: 16. Germline V gives CDR1 LNHNV, CDR2 YYDKDF (reference sequence). This table comes from immunoSEQ multiplex PCR, and its TCRdb copy is limited to in-frame clones, with some not included. The sample comprises under 30,000 clones, about four fifths of which are singletons, and about 0.94% rests with the top ten. J is TRBJ2-3 and V is TRBV15; TRBD2 matches 9 bases. The receptor comes from a human donor with narcolepsy. The material sequenced was CD45RA- memory CD4+ T cells from PBMCs. The CDR3 bases are TGTGCCACCAGCAGAGATGCCGTAGCGGGGGCACCCAGAACTAGCACAGATACGCAGTATTTT. Translation: CATSRDAVAGAPRTSTDTQYF.